The present T cell receptor (beta chain) was sequenced within a study of cytomegalovirus exposure and HLA in healthy donors. Study-level information: Out of 150 million to 200 million T cells, an earlier analysis found 117 million unique TCR beta sequences in total. Study-level points and caveats: Follow-up analysis later connected one missense variant in DCLRE1C with trimming of TCR beta V- and J-genes. The authors confirmed in vitro that a few CMV-associated chains were specific for CMV antigens.

Use of 60 Vbeta and 13 Jbeta primers characterized the PCR. Method: immunoSEQ multiplex PCR; TCRdb's copy keeps in-frame clones and lacks some. This sample has under 120,000 clones, with less than 80% found just once. Concerning this clone itself: Its antigen remains unidentified.

The CDR3 sequence is 14 residues long. V lost 4 bases to trimming and J lost 0 bases, with 8 bases between them. Germline CDR1 SGHRS, CDR2 YFSETQ. The donors comprised healthy bone marrow donors. The TCR comes from a young man in good health and CMV-seropositive. Sequencing used PBMCs. V and J are TRBV5-1 and TRBJ2-1, with D uncertain. Written as DNA, the CDR3 is TGCGCCAGCAGCCTGAGGAGCTCCTACAATGAGCAGTTCTTC. As protein: CASSLRSSYNEQFF. The full variable domain, in which reference TRBV5-1 and TRBJ2-1 provide the parts outside the CDR3, is KAGVTQTPRYLIKTRGQQVTLSCSPISGHRSVSWYQQTPGQGLQFLFEYFSETQRNKGNFPGRFSGRQFSNSRSEMNVSTLELGDSALYLCASSLRSSYNEQFFGPGTRLTVL.